The 27 T cell receptor beta chains listed next were all sequenced from one sample in a study of blood T cell repertoires in COVID-19. Profiling relied on immunoSEQ multiplex PCR, and the TCRdb table lists in-frame clones only, not all of them. Here the sample spans around 200,000 clones, approximately 90% being singletons. The sequenced sample consisted of peripheral blood. These receptors came from a man older than 75 with acute or convalescent COVID-19.

The chain uses TRBV7-2 and TRBJ2-7; D unclear. The germline V and J ends were trimmed by 3 bases and 2 bases, with 11 bases remaining between them. Germline CDR1 SGHTA, CDR2 FQGNSA. The CDR3 runs 14 residues. This CDR3 is CASSFSTVTYEQYF. CDR3 nucleotide sequence: TGTGCCAGCAGCTTTTCCACAGTTACCTACGAGCAGTACTTC.

The chain recombines TRBV4-2 with TRBJ1-6; 12 bases match TRBD1. Germline CDR1 is LGHNA and CDR2 is YNFKEQ. The junction had 8 bases not matched to a gene; V was cut back by 6 bases and J by 5 bases. This CDR3 is 17 amino acids long. Written as DNA, the CDR3 is TGTGCCAGCAGACTGGGACAGGGGGCGATGGATAATTCACCCCTCCACTTT. As protein: CASRLGQGAMDNSPLHF.

The CDR3 reads CASSLASGGRARDTQYF. Here the CDR3 DNA reads TGTGCCAGCAGCCTTGCCTCTGGGGGGAGGGCCAGGGATACGCAGTATTTT. The chain employs TRBV7-3 and TRBJ2-3; 7 nucleotides match TRBD2. The CDR3 spans 17 residues. Trimming removed 5 bases from V and 6 bases from J; junction bases left unmatched: 17. The germline V gene encodes CDR1 SGHTA and CDR2 FQGTGA.

The chain couples TRBV7-2 to TRBJ1-4, with 9 bases lining up with TRBD1. The V gene end was trimmed by 3 bases and the J gene end by 8 bases; junction bases not matched to a gene: 13. CDR1 and CDR2 from the germline V gene are SGHTA and FQGNSA. The CDR3 runs to 17 residues. The CDR3 spells CASSFHRPGQGREKLFF. Here the CDR3 DNA reads TGTGCCAGCAGCTTCCACCGCCCGGGACAGGGTAGGGAAAAACTGTTTTTT. Combining the CDR3 with reference TRBV7-2 and TRBJ1-4 gives the whole variable domain GAGVSQSPSNKVTEKGKDVELRCDPISGHTALYWYRQSLGQGLEFLIYFQGNSAPDKSGLPSDRFSAERTGGSVSTLTIQRTQQEDSAVYLCASSFHRPGQGREKLFFGSGTQLSVL.

The CDR3 region has the DNA TGTGCCAGCAGTCCCTCCGGGACAGTCTATGGCTACACCTTC. Amino acids: CASSPSGTVYGYTF. This chain uses TRBV27 with TRBJ1-2, with 7 bases fitting TRBD1. The length of the CDR3 is 14 residues. Germline loops: CDR1 MNHEY, CDR2 SMNVEV (reference sequence). Trimming removed 5 bases from V and 4 bases from J; junction bases left unmatched: 7.

The J gene is TRBJ1-1, the V gene TRBV25-1; D not certain. CDR1 and CDR2 (germline): MGHDK, SYGVNS. V was shortened by 3 bases and J by 4 bases, with 15 bases between the two germline ends. This CDR3 spans 15 amino acids. CDR3 sequence reads: CASSDWTGMSTEAFF. CDR3 coding DNA: TGTGCCAGCAGTGATTGGACGGGGATGAGCACTGAAGCTTTCTTT. The whole variable domain, remainder taken from reference TRBV25-1 and TRBJ1-1, is EADIYQTPRYLVIGTGKKITLECSQTMGHDKMYWYQQDPGMELHLIHYSYGVNSTEKGDLSSESTVSRIRTEHFPLTLESARPSHTSQYLCASSDWTGMSTEAFFGQGTRLTVV.

J is TRBJ2-3 and V is TRBV5-4, with TRBD2 identical over 15 bases. This CDR3 contains 19 residues. Germline CDR1 and CDR2: SGHNT and YYREEE (reference sequence). V trimming: 4 bases; J trimming: 4 bases; junction bases outside the gene matches: 13. CDR3 in amino acids: CASSKRTSGRALSSDTQYF. The CDR3 DNA reads as TGTGCCAGCAGCAAAAGGACTAGCGGGAGGGCCTTAAGTTCAGATACGCAGTATTTT.

This chain connects TRBV7-9 to TRBJ2-3; TRBD1 aligns across 8 bases. CDR3 length: 16 residues. Trimming removed 1 base from V and 4 bases from J; junction bases left unmatched: 7. Germline CDR1 reads SEHNR; CDR2 reads FQNEAQ (reference sequence). The CDR3 protein is CASSLEQGARADTQYF. The CDR3 nucleotides read TGTGCCAGCAGCTTAGAGCAGGGGGCGCGGGCAGATACGCAGTATTTT.

The chain carries TRBV5-1 and TRBJ2-7; no clear D. This CDR3 has 17 residues. Germline V lookup: CDR1 SGHRS, CDR2 YFSETQ. Trimming took 0 bases from V and 0 from J, leaving 16 bases between them. The CDR3 sequence: CASSLALPGLSSYEQYF. In DNA form, the CDR3 reads TGCGCCAGCAGCTTGGCCTTACCCGGGTTAAGCTCCTACGAGCAGTACTTC.

V and J are TRBV11-2 and TRBJ1-3; D perhaps matches TRBD1 (5 bases). The germline gives CDR1 SGHAT, CDR2 FQNNGV. V was shortened by 7 bases and J by 2 bases, with 9 bases between the two germline ends. The CDR3 runs to 13 residues. CDR3 sequence reads: CASNQGPGNTIYF. The CDR3 bases are TGTGCCAGCAACCAGGGTCCTGGAAACACCATATATTTT.

V and J are TRBV28 and TRBJ1-2, with 10 bases matching TRBD1. The germline V gene encodes CDR1 MDHEN and CDR2 SYDVKM. This CDR3 has 14 residues. The J segment lost 4 bases and the V segment lost 6 bases, leaving 5 bases of the junction unmatched. The CDR3 loop reads CASRSTGGGYGYTF. In DNA form, the CDR3 reads TGTGCCAGCAGATCGACAGGGGGCGGCTATGGCTACACCTTC.

The chain employs TRBV7-8 and TRBJ2-7; TRBD1 aligns across 7 bases. Germline V gene lookup returns CDR1 SGHVS and CDR2 FQNEAQ. The CDR3 is 17 amino acids. With V trimmed by 5 bases and J by 1 base, 14 bases remained unmatched. CDR3 in DNA: TGTGCCAGCAGCCGCCGAGGGTGGGCAGGGGGATCCTACGAGCAGTACTTC. The encoded protein is CASSRRGWAGGSYEQYF. The variable domain in full, completed from reference TRBV7-8 and TRBJ2-7, reads GAGVSQSPRYKVAKRGQDVALRCDPISGHVSLFWYQQALGQGPEFLTYFQNEAQLDKSGLPSDRFFAERPEGSVSTLKIQRTQQEDSAVYLCASSRRGWAGGSYEQYFGPGTRLTVT.

This rearrangement joins TRBV27 to TRBJ2-5; 7 positions match TRBD1. The CDR3 is 14 amino acids. The V and J ends lost 3 bases and 4 bases, in that order; junction bases with no gene match: 5. Germline loops: CDR1 MNHEY, CDR2 SMNVEV (reference sequence). The CDR3 nucleotides read TGTGCCAGCAGTTTCAGGGGGAAGGCAGAGACCCAGTACTTC. It encodes CASSFRGKAETQYF.

The chain has TRBV5-1 and TRBJ2-3, with 7 bases lining up with TRBD2. The CDR3 totals 13 residues. Germline CDR1 SGHRS, CDR2 YFSETQ. The V and J ends lost 4 bases and 4 bases, in that order; junction bases with no gene match: 3. The CDR3 is CASSREGSDTQYF. CDR3 bases: TGCGCCAGCAGCAGGGAGGGGTCAGATACGCAGTATTTT.

The chain links TRBV19 to TRBJ2-6, with 14 positions matching TRBD2. V lost 7 bases, J lost 2 bases, and 4 bases stayed unmatched. Germline CDR1 reads LNHDA; CDR2 reads SQIVND (reference sequence). The CDR3 has 17 residues. The CDR3 spells CASNPGLAGAGANVLTF. The CDR3 nucleotides read TGTGCCAGTAATCCGGGACTAGCGGGAGCTGGGGCCAACGTCCTGACTTTC.

This chain uses TRBV19 with TRBJ2-7; 9 bases are shared with TRBD1. This CDR3 has 14 residues. V dropped 4 bases and J dropped 6; count of bases not matched to a gene: 7. CDR1 is LNHDA, CDR2 SQIVND, per germline (reference sequence). CDR3 residues: CASSRSSTGGEQYV. CDR3 DNA sequence: TGTGCCAGTAGTAGGTCCTCGACAGGGGGCGAGCAGTACGTC.

CDR3 amino acids: CASSPLSGSNEQFF. DNA for the CDR3: TGCGCCAGCAGCCCCCTCAGCGGGAGCAATGAGCAGTTCTTC. V and J are TRBV5-1 and TRBJ2-1; TRBD2 matches at 8 bases. The CDR3 is made up of 14 amino acids. Trimming took 4 bases from V and 6 from J; bases not matched to a gene: 6. Germline-derived CDR1 and CDR2 are SGHRS and YFSETQ.

This clone appeared once. This sequence joins TRBV7-9 and TRBJ2-1, with 8 bases aligning to TRBD2. J was trimmed by 4 bases and V by 5 bases; bases with no gene match: 13. CDR3 length: 17 amino acids. Germline V gene lookup returns CDR1 SEHNR and CDR2 FQNEAQ (reference sequence). The CDR3 DNA sequence: TGTGCCAGCAGCCTTTTGAGTAGCGGGACGGGGTACAATGAGCAGTTCTTC. It translates to CASSLLSSGTGYNEQFF. The full variable domain, with the rest looked up from reference TRBV7-9 and TRBJ2-1, is DTGVSQNPRHKITKRGQNVTFRCDPISEHNRLYWYRQTLGQGPEFLTYFQNEAQLEKSRLLSDRFSAERPKGSFSTLEIQRTEQGDSAMYLCASSLLSSGTGYNEQFFGPGTRLTVL.

The J gene is TRBJ1-6, the V gene TRBV15; TRBD1 matches 7 bases. Losses at the gene ends were 5 bases for V and 8 bases for J; bases not matched to a gene: 6. CDR3 length: 14 residues. Germline loops: CDR1 LNHNV, CDR2 YYDKDF (reference sequence). CDR3 sequence: CATSERTGYSPLHF. The CDR3 region has the DNA TGTGCCACCAGCGAGAGGACAGGTTATTCACCCCTCCACTTT.

The chain couples TRBV7-8 to TRBJ2-3; 7 bases align to TRBD1. The CDR3 contains 16 residues. Per germline, CDR1 SGHVS and CDR2 FQNEAQ. J lost 1 base, V lost 5 bases, and 9 bases had no gene match. This chain's CDR3 is CASSLNSGTGTDTQYF. The CDR3 nucleotides are TGTGCCAGCAGCCTCAACTCCGGGACAGGCACAGATACGCAGTATTTT.

The chain couples TRBV5-1 to TRBJ2-5, with 9 bases that match TRBD2. CDR3 length: 16 amino acids. V was pared by 4 bases and J by 5 bases, with 12 bases of the junction left unmatched. Germline V gene data show CDR1 as SGHRS and CDR2 as YFSETQ. The CDR3 DNA sequence: TGCGCCAGCAGCCCTGCTTCGTTAGCGGGAGTTGAGACCCAGTACTTC. This translates into CASSPASLAGVETQYF. Based on the CDR3 plus reference TRBV5-1 and TRBJ2-5, the full variable domain is KAGVTQTPRYLIKTRGQQVTLSCSPISGHRSVSWYQQTPGQGLQFLFEYFSETQRNKGNFPGRFSGRQFSNSRSEMNVSTLELGDSALYLCASSPASLAGVETQYFGPGTRLLVL.

The V gene is TRBV7-8, the J gene TRBJ2-1; 9 nucleotides align to TRBD2. The length of the CDR3 is 15 residues. Germline CDR1 is SGHVS and CDR2 is FQNEAQ. Unmatched junction bases numbered 1, after V lost 4 bases and J lost 0 bases. This CDR3 reads CASSSTSGSYNEQFF. As DNA, the CDR3 is TGTGCCAGCAGCTCGACTAGCGGCTCCTACAATGAGCAGTTCTTC.

The chain is built from TRBV5-1 and TRBJ1-1; perhaps TRBD1 as D (5 bases). The CDR3 length is 16 residues. Trimming left V 0 bases short and J 5 bases short, with 17 bases between. Germline V gene data show CDR1 as SGHRS and CDR2 as YFSETQ. The CDR3 DNA is TGCGCCAGCAGCTTGGCCCCGGGGGGGAGTACTACTGAAGCTTTCTTT. It translates to CASSLAPGGSTTEAFF.

CDR3 region: CASRGTGGGETQYF. Written as DNA, the CDR3 is TGTGCCAGCAGGGGGACAGGGGGCGGAGAGACCCAGTACTTC. The rearrangement joins TRBV28 to TRBJ2-5; TRBD1 aligns across 12 bases. CDR1 is MDHEN and CDR2 is SYDVKM in the germline V gene. The CDR3 extends over 14 amino acids. V lost 6 bases and J lost 4; bases outside the gene matches: 3.

The V call is TRBV3-1 (or the pseudogene TRBV3-2), the J call TRBJ2-2; 8 nucleotides agree with TRBD2. Per germline, CDR1 LGHDT and CDR2 YNNKEL (reference sequence). The CDR3 is 16 residues long. V lost 5 bases, J lost 5 bases, and 10 bases stayed unmatched. CDR3 nucleotides: TGTGCCAGCAGCGTATACGGGAGGGTCTCGACCGGGGAGCTGTTTTTT. Translated, it gives CASSVYGRVSTGELFF.

CDR3 nucleotide sequence: TGTGCCAGCAGCCAAGTGGGGGGGGGACAAGATACGCAGTATTTT. Its translation: CASSQVGGGQDTQYF. The chain carries TRBV3-1 (or the pseudogene TRBV3-2) and TRBJ2-3; possibly TRBD2 for D (7 bases). CDR1 is LGHDT, CDR2 YNNKEL, per germline (reference sequence). The CDR3 loop spans 15 amino acids. Trimming removed 1 base from V and 5 bases from J, with 13 bases in between.

The chain is built from TRBV7-2 and TRBJ1-2; 7 bases line up with TRBD1. This CDR3 is 13 amino acids long. The germline V gene encodes CDR1 SGHTA and CDR2 FQGNSA. Trimming removed 5 bases from V and 5 bases from J; junction bases left unmatched: 5. DNA of the CDR3: TGTGCCAGCAGCGTGGGACAGATTTATGGCTACACCTTC. Its translation is CASSVGQIYGYTF.